Included here is one T cell receptor beta chain sequence, with context. What it binds is unknown. Between the trimmed V and J ends, which lost 7 bases and 6 bases, there was a span of 22 bases. CDR1 is SQVTM and CDR2 is ANQGSEA in the germline V gene. The CDR3 consists of 14 residues. This sample is part of a study of beta chain features in type 1 diabetes. It was one heparinised blood draw, averaging approximately 100 mL, that each donor gave. TCRB transcripts that were expressed got sequenced, as all of the isolated RNA had been reverse transcribed. Some clones are missing from TCRdb's copy, which holds only in-frame ones; the method was immunoSEQ multiplex PCR. The profile shows some 240,000 clones, roughly 10% of them singletons. General study results and limits: Shortening that was moderate but significant affected the TCRB CDR3s of Type 1 diabetes patients in all four CD4+ subsets. There were fewer insertions and more deletions at the VDJ junctions of type 1 diabetes patients.

Sequenced material: central memory CD4+ T cells from blood. The TCR originated in a man aged 18 to 29 in good health. The J gene is TRBJ2-7, the V gene TRBV29-1, with D tentatively TRBD1 (5 bases). CDR3 DNA: TGCAGCGCCGGGCAAGGGGCCTTCGAGGTCGAGCAGTACTTC. It specifies CSAGQGAFEVEQYF.